The next 13 T cell receptor beta chains were all read from a single sample in a study of blood T cell repertoires in COVID-19. The repertoire was sequenced with immunoSEQ multiplex PCR; TCRdb's copy has only in-frame clones and lacks some. The sample has 150,000 to 250,000 clones, around 79% seen once; the top ten hold approximately 6%. The sequencing input was peripheral blood. The receptors were sampled from a woman aged 40 to 49 with COVID-19, enrolled during active disease.

This chain uses TRBV19 with TRBJ1-2; TRBD1 matches at 7 bases. This CDR3 is 15 amino acids long. Germline trimming cut 6 bases from V and 8 bases from J; bases unmatched to any gene: 15. Germline CDR1 is LNHDA and CDR2 is SQIVND (reference sequence). The CDR3 sequence is CASSRSGGTFTGYTF. The CDR3 DNA follows: TGTGCCAGTAGCCGCTCAGGGGGAACCTTTACCGGCTACACCTTC.

The chain links TRBV12-5 to TRBJ2-3, with no clear D. V lost 4 bases, J lost 4 bases, and 6 bases lay in between. The CDR3 is 12 residues long. Per the germline V gene, CDR1 is LGHNT and CDR2 is FRNRAP. The CDR3 sequence is CASGSGADTQYF. In DNA form, the CDR3 reads TGTGCTAGTGGTTCAGGTGCAGATACGCAGTATTTT.

The chain employs TRBV3-1 (or the pseudogene TRBV3-2) and TRBJ1-6, with 8 positions matching TRBD1. Losses at the gene ends were 0 bases for V and 7 bases for J; bases not matched to a gene: 2. Germline CDR1 reads LGHDT; CDR2 reads YNNKEL (reference sequence). The CDR3 contains 15 residues. CDR3: CASSQDRGRNSPLHF. In DNA, the CDR3 is TGTGCCAGCAGCCAAGACAGGGGGCGAAATTCACCCCTCCACTTT.

The chain recombines TRBV7-8 with TRBJ1-2; D not resolved. V was trimmed by 2 bases and J by 1 base, leaving 11 bases between them. The CDR3 covers 15 residues. The germline gives CDR1 SGHVS, CDR2 FQNEAQ. Here the CDR3 reads CASSLLGGSNYGYTF. CDR3 nucleotides: TGTGCCAGCAGCTTACTGGGCGGGAGTAACTATGGCTACACCTTC.

The J gene is TRBJ1-4, the V gene TRBV10-2; tentatively, D is TRBD1 (6 bases). Deletions cut 6 bases from V and 0 bases from J, with 11 bases between. Germline V gives CDR1 WSHSY, CDR2 SAAADI. The CDR3 length is 15 residues. The CDR3 DNA reads as TGCGCCAGCAGACTATCAGGGGCAACTAATGAAAAACTGTTTTTT. Amino acids: CASRLSGATNEKLFF.

The chain is built from TRBV30 and TRBJ2-5, with 9 bases aligning to TRBD2. The germline gives CDR1 GTSNPN, CDR2 SVGIG (reference sequence). V lost 2 bases and J lost 5; bases outside the gene matches: 9. The CDR3 sequence is 15 residues long. CDR3 in DNA: TGTGCCTGGAGTTATACCGGGACTAGCATGGAGACCCAGTACTTC. Translating it yields CAWSYTGTSMETQYF.

This chain uses TRBV5-1 with TRBJ2-7, with TRBD2 matching over 10 bases. The CDR3 is 17 residues long. Germline trimming cut 2 bases from V and 3 bases from J; bases unmatched to any gene: 11. Germline V gene lookup returns CDR1 SGHRS and CDR2 YFSETQ. The CDR3 protein is CASSFLDIAGGNYEQYF. CDR3 nucleotides: TGCGCCAGCAGCTTCCTCGATATAGCGGGAGGCAACTACGAGCAGTACTTC.

The rearrangement uses TRBV6-5 and TRBJ1-4; TRBD1 matches at 11 bases. The V gene's germline CDR1 is MNHEY and CDR2 SVGAGI. The CDR3 has 15 residues. Trimming cost V 4 bases and J 7 bases; bases outside gene matches: 5. The CDR3 sequence: CASSFSGTGGEKLFF. The CDR3 DNA is TGTGCCAGCAGTTTCTCCGGGACAGGGGGTGAAAAACTGTTTTTT.

V is TRBV3-1 (or the pseudogene TRBV3-2) and J is TRBJ2-3, with 11 bases that match TRBD2. Losses at the gene ends were 2 bases for V and 5 bases for J; bases not matched to a gene: 6. This CDR3 region has 16 residues. Per germline, CDR1 LGHDT and CDR2 YNNKEL (reference sequence). The CDR3 region has the DNA TGTGCCAGCAGCCAACTGACTAGCGGGAAGGGAGATACGCAGTATTTT. The encoded protein is CASSQLTSGKGDTQYF.

The V gene is TRBV19, the J gene TRBJ2-3, with TRBD1 matching 9 bases. From germline, CDR1 is LNHDA and CDR2 SQIVND (reference sequence). The junction had 7 bases not matched to a gene; V was cut back by 3 bases and J by 0 bases. This CDR3 comprises 17 residues. The CDR3, as DNA: TGTGCCAGTAGTATTGGCCGGACAGGGGCTAGCACAGATACGCAGTATTTT. Translated, it gives CASSIGRTGASTDTQYF.

The CDR3 DNA reads as TGTGCCAGCAGTTTACAGGGTAATCAGCCCCAGCATTTT. Amino acids: CASSLQGNQPQHF. This chain links TRBV6-2 or TRBV6-3 with TRBJ1-5; tentatively, D is TRBD1 (6 bases). V was pared by 4 bases and J by 4 bases, with 8 bases between. The CDR3 runs 13 residues. The V gene's germline CDR1 is MNHEY and CDR2 SVGEGT.

The chain links TRBV30 to TRBJ1-3; D gene uncertain. The CDR3 has 13 residues. Germline V gives CDR1 GTSNPN, CDR2 SVGIG (reference sequence). Trimming left V 2 bases short and J 3 bases short, with 8 bases between. CDR3 coding DNA: TGTGCCTGGAGTCCCCGGGTTGGAAACACCATATATTTT. Translation gives CAWSPRVGNTIYF.

This sequence joins TRBV6-2 or TRBV6-3 and TRBJ2-7; 8 bases are a match to TRBD1. CDR1 is MNHEY, CDR2 SVGEGT, per germline. J gave up 0 bases and V 2 bases, and 6 bases lay outside the gene matches. This CDR3 spans 16 amino acids. The CDR3 reads CASSYTQGAGSYEQYF. The CDR3, as DNA: TGTGCCAGCAGTTACACCCAGGGGGCGGGCTCCTACGAGCAGTACTTC.